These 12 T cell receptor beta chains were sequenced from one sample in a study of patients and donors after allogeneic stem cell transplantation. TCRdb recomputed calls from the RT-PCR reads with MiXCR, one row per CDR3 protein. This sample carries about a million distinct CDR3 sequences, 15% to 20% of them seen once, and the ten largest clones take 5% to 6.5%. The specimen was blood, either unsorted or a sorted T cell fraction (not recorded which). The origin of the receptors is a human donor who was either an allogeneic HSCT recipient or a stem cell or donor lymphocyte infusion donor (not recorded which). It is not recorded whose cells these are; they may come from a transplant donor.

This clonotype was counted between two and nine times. The CDR3 region has the DNA TGCGCCAGCATGAGGGGGTCGGGCACAGATACGCAGTATTTT. This codes for CASMRGSGTDTQYF. The gene calls are TRBV5-1 and TRBJ2-3; maybe TRBD1 (6 bases). The CDR3 totals 14 residues. The germline V gene has CDR1 SGHRS and CDR2 YFSETQ. Trimming cost V 6 bases and J 1 base, with 12 bases left between them.

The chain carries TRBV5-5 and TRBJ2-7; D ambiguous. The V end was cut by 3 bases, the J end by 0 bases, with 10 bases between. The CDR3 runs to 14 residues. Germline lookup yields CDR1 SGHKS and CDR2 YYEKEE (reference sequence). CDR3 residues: CASSWKSSSYEQYF. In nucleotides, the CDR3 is TGTGCCAGCAGCTGGAAATCGAGCTCCTACGAGCAGTACTTC.

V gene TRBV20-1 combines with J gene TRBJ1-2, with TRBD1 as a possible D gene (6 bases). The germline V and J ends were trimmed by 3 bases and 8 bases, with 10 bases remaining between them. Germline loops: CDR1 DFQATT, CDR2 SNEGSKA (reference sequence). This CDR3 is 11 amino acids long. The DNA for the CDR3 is TGCAGTGCTAGTTGGGGGCCCGGCTACACCTTC. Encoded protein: CSASWGPGYTF.

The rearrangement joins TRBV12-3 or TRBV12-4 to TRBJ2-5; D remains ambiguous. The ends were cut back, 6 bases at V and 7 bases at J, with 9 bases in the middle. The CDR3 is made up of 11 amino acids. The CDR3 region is CASSIVGTQYF. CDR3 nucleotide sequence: TGTGCCAGCAGCATCGTAGGGACCCAGTACTTC.

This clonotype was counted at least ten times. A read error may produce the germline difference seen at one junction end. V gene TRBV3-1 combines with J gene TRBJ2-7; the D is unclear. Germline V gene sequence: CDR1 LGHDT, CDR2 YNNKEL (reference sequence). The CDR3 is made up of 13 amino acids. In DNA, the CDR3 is TGCGCCAGCAGCCAAGGGCTTGCCTACGAGCAGTACTTC. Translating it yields CASSQGLAYEQYF.

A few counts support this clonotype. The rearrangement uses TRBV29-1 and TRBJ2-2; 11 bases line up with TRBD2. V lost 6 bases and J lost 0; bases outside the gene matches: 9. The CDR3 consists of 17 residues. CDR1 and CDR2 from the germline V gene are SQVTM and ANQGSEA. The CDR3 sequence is CSVPSTSGRPNTGELFF. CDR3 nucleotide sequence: TGCAGCGTCCCTTCCACTAGCGGGAGACCGAACACCGGGGAGCTGTTTTTT.

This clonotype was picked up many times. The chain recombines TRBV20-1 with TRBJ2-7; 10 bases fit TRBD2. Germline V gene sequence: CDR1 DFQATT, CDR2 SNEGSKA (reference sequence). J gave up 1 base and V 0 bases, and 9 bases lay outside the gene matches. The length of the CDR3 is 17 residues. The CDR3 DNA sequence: TGCAGTGCTAGAGATGGGGCTAGCGGGGGCCCATCCTACGAGCAGTACTTC. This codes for CSARDGASGGPSYEQYF.

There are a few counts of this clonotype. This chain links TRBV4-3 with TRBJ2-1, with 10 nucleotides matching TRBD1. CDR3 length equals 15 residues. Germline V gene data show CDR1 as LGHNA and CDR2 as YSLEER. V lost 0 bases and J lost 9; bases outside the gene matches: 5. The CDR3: CASSQEVDRGSEQFF. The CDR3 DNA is TGCGCCAGCAGCCAAGAAGTGGACAGGGGGAGTGAGCAGTTCTTC.

Here the CDR3 DNA reads TGTGCCAGCTCACCACGGGCTAGCGGGGTGAACACCGGGGAGCTGTTTTTT. This translates into CASSPRASGVNTGELFF. The genes are TRBV18 and TRBJ2-2, with 9 nucleotides matching TRBD2. CDR1 is KGHSH and CDR2 is LQKENI in the germline V gene. The CDR3 contains 17 residues. The V gene end was trimmed by 1 base and the J gene end by 1 base; junction bases not matched to a gene: 4.

Here the CDR3 reads CASSRGGSSYNSPLHF. Here the CDR3 DNA reads TGTGCCAGTAGTAGAGGGGGAAGCTCCTATAATTCACCCCTCCACTTT. J is TRBJ1-6 and V is TRBV19, with D possibly matching TRBD1 (6 bases). The CDR3 contains 16 residues. The germline V gene has CDR1 LNHDA and CDR2 SQIVND (reference sequence). V was clipped by 4 bases and J by 0 bases, with 10 bases between them.

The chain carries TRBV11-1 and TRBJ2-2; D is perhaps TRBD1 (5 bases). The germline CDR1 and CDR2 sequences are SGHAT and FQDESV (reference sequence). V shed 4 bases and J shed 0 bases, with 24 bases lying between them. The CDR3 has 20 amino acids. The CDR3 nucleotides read TGTGCCAGCAGCTCCCGAGCCCTGACAGAGAAGCATTCGAACACCGGGGAGCTGTTTTTT. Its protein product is CASSSRALTEKHSNTGELFF.

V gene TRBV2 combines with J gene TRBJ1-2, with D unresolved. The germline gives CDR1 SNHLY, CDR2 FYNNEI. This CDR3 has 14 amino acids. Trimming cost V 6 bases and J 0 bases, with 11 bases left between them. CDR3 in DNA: TGTGCCAGCAGCTCCGGGCCACCTAACTATGGCTACACCTTC. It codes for CASSSGPPNYGYTF.